This T cell receptor beta chain was profiled in a study of early T cells in non-severe SARS-CoV-2 infection. TCRdb recomputed calls from the 5' RACE reads with MiXCR, one row per CDR3 protein. The profile shows about 110,000 distinct CDR3 sequences, over 10% of them singletons. This clonotype was counted between two and nine times. The CDR3 sequence is 15 residues long. Germline V gives CDR1 KGHSH, CDR2 LQKENI. The ends were cut back, 1 base at V and 4 bases at J, with 13 bases in the middle. The chain has TRBV18 and TRBJ1-1, with D unclear. The TCR comes from an adult who was a healthcare worker with PCR-confirmed SARS-CoV-2 infection or an uninfected control (not recorded which). The sequenced sample consisted of whole blood. CDR3 sequence: CASSPQGGWSTEAFF. The DNA for the CDR3 is TGTGCCAGCTCACCACAGGGAGGATGGAGCACTGAAGCTTTCTTT.